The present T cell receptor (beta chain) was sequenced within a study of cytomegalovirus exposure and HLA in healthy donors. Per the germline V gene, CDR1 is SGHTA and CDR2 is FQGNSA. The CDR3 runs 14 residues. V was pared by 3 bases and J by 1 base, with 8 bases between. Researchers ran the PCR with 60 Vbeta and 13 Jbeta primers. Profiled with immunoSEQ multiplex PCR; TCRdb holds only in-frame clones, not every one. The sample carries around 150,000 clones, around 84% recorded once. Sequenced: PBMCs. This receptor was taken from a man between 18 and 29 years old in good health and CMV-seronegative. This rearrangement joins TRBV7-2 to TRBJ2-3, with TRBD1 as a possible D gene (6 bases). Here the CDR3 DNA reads TGTGCCAGCAGCTTTCGACAGGGCACAGATACGCAGTATTTT. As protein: CASSFRQGTDTQYF.